This record concerns one TCR beta chain sequence. This clonotype was seen at least ten times. This clone's antigen is unknown. No much larger clone exists at a distance of one base, and base qualities are not known. This specimen comes from a study of T-cell reconstitution after alpha-beta-depleted transplantation in children (dated by TCRdb to 2016 to 2018). Regarding the research as a whole: Using TCR repertoire profiling, the study quantitatively followed how T-cell immune reconstitution unfolded in children after TCRalphabeta/CD19-depleted allogeneic hematopoietic cell transplantation.

The library was made by PCR. For sequencing, an Illumina HiSeq 2500 was employed. Molecular barcoding was employed in the preparation of TCR libraries, with unique molecular identifiers being used to normalize TCRbeta repertoire quantification. Using fastp trimming at Q25 and MiXCR clonotype assembly, TCRdb reanalyzed the public sequencing data and kept in-frame beta chains. CDR3 protein duplicates are merged, each entry listing the most common genes and DNA. This sample lists about 580,000 distinct CDR3 sequences; more than 20% were detected once. The top ten clonotypes cover 13% to 15% of the sample. The CDR3 covers 11 residues, taking in both the cysteine and the phenylalanine. The only DNA kept is the CDR3, 33 bases in frame from the first base. From the germline V gene, CDR1 is MNHNS and CDR2 is SASEGT. The junction shows trimming of 8 bases on V and 6 bases on J, plus 9 bases between the germline ends.

The label giving this sample's treatment or condition can be read as: allogeneic hematopoietic cell transplantation with graft depleted of TCRalphabeta T cells and CD19 B cells. The children who served as transplant recipients had been given grafts of TCRalphabeta/CD19-depleted allogeneic hematopoietic cells. The study at large found these results: In some patients, high TCRbeta diversity at day 60 was attributed to recipient T cells and intrathymic progenitors that had survived conditioning. Apparently early alphabetaT-cell count recovery about two months after transplant reportedly relied on only several hundred rapidly expanded clones derived from non-depleted graft cells. Hyperexpanded clone frequencies declined over subsequent months; after one year, T-cell counts and TCRbeta diversity were mostly attributed to newly produced T cells.

This sequence was found in a boy under three years old who had a stem cell transplant for acute myeloid leukemia, so the T cells may come from the graft donor. The material was PBMCs, mostly from graft donor cells, obtained 360 days after TCRalphabeta/CD19-depleted stem cell transplant. The chain uses TRBV6-1 and TRBJ2-3; no D gene can be assigned with confidence. The base sequence is TGTGCCAGCGACGACCCTGATACGCAGTATTTT. Its translation is CASDDPDTQYF.